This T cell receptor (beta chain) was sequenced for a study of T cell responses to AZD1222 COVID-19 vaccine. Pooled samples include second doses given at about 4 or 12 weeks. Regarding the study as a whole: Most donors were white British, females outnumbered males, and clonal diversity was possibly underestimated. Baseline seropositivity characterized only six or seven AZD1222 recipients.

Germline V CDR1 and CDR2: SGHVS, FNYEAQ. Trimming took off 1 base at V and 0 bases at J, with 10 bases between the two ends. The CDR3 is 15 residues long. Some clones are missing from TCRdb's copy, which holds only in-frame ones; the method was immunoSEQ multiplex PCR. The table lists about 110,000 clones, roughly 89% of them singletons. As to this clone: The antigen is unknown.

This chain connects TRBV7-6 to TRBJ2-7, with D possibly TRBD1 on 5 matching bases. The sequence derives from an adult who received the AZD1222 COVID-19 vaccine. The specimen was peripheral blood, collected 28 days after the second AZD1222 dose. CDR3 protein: CASSLEPGYSYEQYF. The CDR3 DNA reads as TGTGCCAGCAGCTTAGAACCAGGGTACTCCTACGAGCAGTACTTC.